This TCR beta chain was sequenced for a study of CD8 T cells in Susac syndrome. Negative isolation was used for CD8+ and CD4+ T cells and FACS enrichment for TEMRA cells. RNA, at about 0.45 to 1 ug, was reverse transcribed with random hexamers. TCRdb re-derived calls from the immunoSEQ multiplex PCR reads in MiXCR, one entry per CDR3 protein. The data contain around 200,000 distinct CDR3 sequences, 92% of them seen just once; the ten biggest clones take up about 0.15%. Source material: CD8+ T cells from PBMCs. The TCR sequence derives from a human donor with multiple sclerosis.

As DNA, the CDR3 is TGTGCCAGCAGCCCCCCAGGTTCCCGCTACGAGCAGTACTTC. This gives the protein CASSPPGSRYEQYF. The V call is TRBV7-9, the J call TRBJ2-7; D not certain. From germline, CDR1 is SEHNR and CDR2 FQNEAQ (reference sequence). The CDR3 runs 14 residues. Trimming took off 5 bases at V and 3 bases at J, with 14 bases between the two ends.